These T cell receptor beta chains were read from a single sample in a study of early stage breast cancer tumors. TCRdb's copy holds only in-frame clones and misses some; the assay was immunoSEQ multiplex PCR. The sample consists of about 69,000 clones, less than 90% of them appearing once. The sample taken for sequencing was blood. These receptors all stem from a person aged 40-50 years with breast cancer. The CDR3 runs from the conserved cysteine through the conserved F or W. D genes are given only for firm matches. Clone size appears in some rows only: once, few, many, or a class for an expanded clone.

d_call clone_size j_call v_call cdr3_nt cdr3_aa
TRBD1 - TRBJ2-1 TRBV19 TGTGCCAGTAGCCATGCAGGACAGGGACGTGAGCAGTTCTTC CASSHAGQGREQFF
- - TRBJ2-7 TRBV6-5 TGTGCCAGCAGTTTCGACAGCGGCTCCTACGAGCAGTACTTC CASSFDSGSYEQYF
TRBD2 - TRBJ2-7 TRBV7-2 TGTGCCAGCGGGGGAGGCGGGAGTATCTACGAGCAGTACTTC CASGGGGSIYEQYF
- - TRBJ2-1 TRBV11-2 TGTGCCAGCACCCAGAACAGGGGGGGTGAGCAGTTCTTC CASTQNRGGEQFF
- - TRBJ2-1 TRBV5-1 TGCGCCAGCAGCTTGGGAGGGATCCAGTTCTTC CASSLGGIQFF
TRBD2 - TRBJ2-7 TRBV6-5 TGTGCCAGCAGGCCTAGCGGAACCTACGAGCAGTACTTC CASRPSGTYEQYF
- - TRBJ2-2 TRBV6-1 TGTGCCAGCAGTCTCGGGACGAACACCGGGGAGCTGTTTTTT CASSLGTNTGELFF
- - TRBJ2-1 TRBV11-3 TGTGCCAGCAGCTTAAACGGTTACAATGAGCAGTTCTTC CASSLNGYNEQFF
TRBD1 - TRBJ2-2 TRBV28 TGTGCCGCCTCCCCGGGGGGACAGGGGTTCACCGGGGAGCTGTTTTTT CAASPGGQGFTGELFF
- - TRBJ1-5 TRBV4-1 TGCGCCAGCAGCCAGATGGGCGGTTTTAGCAATCAGCCCCAGCATTTT CASSQMGGFSNQPQHF
TRBD1 - TRBJ1-2 TRBV7-8 TGTGCCAGCAGGGCAGGGGGTCTAGGTGGCTACACCTTC CASRAGGLGGYTF
- - TRBJ2-3 TRBV5-1 TGCGCCAGCAGTGTGTCGAACACAGATACGCAGTATTTT CASSVSNTDTQYF
TRBD2 - TRBJ2-5 TRBV28 TGTGCCAGCAGTTTGTATGGGAGAGTTGGGACTAGCGGGCGAGAGACCCAGTACTTC CASSLYGRVGTSGRETQYF
- - TRBJ2-7 TRBV5-1 TGCGCCAGCCGGATAGGAACTACCTCCTACGAGCAGTACTTC CASRIGTTSYEQYF
- - TRBJ2-2 TRBV28 TGTGCCAGCACCGTCCTGGGTACCGGGGAGCTGTTTTTT CASTVLGTGELFF
TRBD2 - TRBJ2-5 TRBV5-4 TGTGCCAGCAGCTTGGGACTAGCGGGAAGCCAGACCCAGTACTTC CASSLGLAGSQTQYF
TRBD1 - TRBJ1-1 TRBV5-4 TGTGCCAGCGCTTTCCCTGGGACAGAGAACACTGAAGCTTTCTTT CASAFPGTENTEAFF
- - TRBJ1-5 TRBV5-8 TGTGCCAGCAGCCCCCAGGGGTCTCAGCCCCAGCATTTT CASSPQGSQPQHF
TRBD2 - TRBJ2-7 TRBV6-6 TGTGCCAGCAGTGCCTCACTAGCGGGGGACCTCTGGGAGCAGTACTTC CASSASLAGDLWEQYF
- - TRBJ1-4 TRBV7-8 TGTGCCAGCAGCTTAGGCCAGGGGACGGAAAAACTGTTTTTT CASSLGQGTEKLFF
- - TRBJ2-7 TRBV6-6 TGTGCCAGCAGTTACTCAGAGGGGGACTACGAGCAGTACTTC CASSYSEGDYEQYF
TRBD2 - TRBJ2-7 TRBV9 TGTGCCAGCAGCGTAGGGCCAGCGGGAGGCGGGTACGAGCAGTACTTC CASSVGPAGGGYEQYF
TRBD1 - TRBJ1-2 TRBV18 TGTGCCAGCTCGGACCGACAGGGGGCCTATGGCTACACCTTC CASSDRQGAYGYTF
- - TRBJ1-5 TRBV27 TGTGCCAGCAGTTTTTCAGGGGCGTATAGCAATCAGCCCCAGCATTTT CASSFSGAYSNQPQHF
TRBD1 - TRBJ1-4 TRBV6-5 TGTGCCAGCAGAGCCGGGACAGCTGAAAAACTGTTTTTT CASRAGTAEKLFF
- - TRBJ2-5 TRBV18 TGTGCCAGCTCACCTGGGGACCTCCTGGACCAGTACTTC CASSPGDLLDQYF
- - TRBJ2-1 TRBV2 TGTGCCAGCGAGGAGGGAGTAGGATACAATGAGCAGTTCTTC CASEEGVGYNEQFF
TRBD1 once TRBJ2-1 TRBV5-6 TGTGCCAGCAGCTCGACAGGGGATGAGCAGTTCTTC CASSSTGDEQFF
- - TRBJ1-1 TRBV19 TGTGCCACGCAGGGGTGGAACACTGAAGCTTTCTTT CATQGWNTEAFF
- few TRBJ2-1 TRBV7-7 TGTGCTAGCAGCTTATTACAGGGTCGGGAGCAGTTCTTC CASSLLQGREQFF
- - TRBJ1-2 TRBV28 TGTGCCAGCAGTTCCTCCGGGACCATCTATGGCTACACCTTC CASSSSGTIYGYTF
- few TRBJ2-5 TRBV5-1 TGCGCCAGCAGCTTGGAGGCTATAAAGACCCAGTACTTC CASSLEAIKTQYF
- - TRBJ2-7 TRBV25-1 TGTGCCAGCAGTGAATTTAGGGTTATCTGCGAGCAGTACTTC CASSEFRVICEQYF
- - TRBJ1-5 TRBV6-6 TGTGCCAGCAGTTACCCCCCCGCACAGGAGACTGCCCAGCATTTT CASSYPPAQETAQHF
- - TRBJ2-7 TRBV2 TGTGCCAGCGGAAGTAGGGAGTGGAACGAGCAGTACTTC CASGSREWNEQYF
- - TRBJ1-1 TRBV7-8 TGTGCCAGCAGCCCCTGGACAGATGAAGCTTTCTTT CASSPWTDEAFF
- - TRBJ2-7 TRBV19 TGTGCCAGTAACAACAGGGTGGACGAGCAGTACTTC CASNNRVDEQYF
- - TRBJ2-7 TRBV7-3 TGTGCCAGCAGCTTAATGGGGCAGGGGAGGTACGAGCAGTACTTC CASSLMGQGRYEQYF
TRBD1 - TRBJ1-5 TRBV7-9 TGTGCCAGCAGCTGGGGGGACAGCCAAATAAATCAGCCCCAGCATTTT CASSWGDSQINQPQHF
TRBD1 - TRBJ2-7 TRBV11-3 TGTGCCAGCAGCGCCCGGGACAGCTACGAGCAGTACTTC CASSARDSYEQYF
TRBD1 - TRBJ2-7 TRBV18 TGTGCCAGCACCCTGGGACAGGGAACGGGCGAGCAGTACTTC CASTLGQGTGEQYF
- few TRBJ2-7 TRBV7-9 TGTGCCAGCAGCCGACTGGGGGATCGGTCCTACGAGCAGTACTTC CASSRLGDRSYEQYF
- - TRBJ1-4 TRBV27 TGTGCCAGCAGTATCAGATTTGCAACTAATGAAAAACTGTTTTTT CASSIRFATNEKLFF
- few TRBJ1-1 TRBV7-2 TGTGCCAGCAGCCGGTCAGGGACTGAAGCTTTCTTT CASSRSGTEAFF
TRBD2 - TRBJ2-7 TRBV19 TGTGCCAGTAGTATAGGACGGGGGGTCCTCTACGAGCAGTACTTC CASSIGRGVLYEQYF
- - TRBJ2-3 TRBV29-1 TGCAGCGTTGAAGCCCGGTACACAGATACGCAGTATTTT CSVEARYTDTQYF
- - TRBJ1-1 TRBV7-9 TGTGCCAGCAGCTTAAAGGCAAGACTGAACACTGAAGCTTTCTTT CASSLKARLNTEAFF
TRBD2 - TRBJ2-3 TRBV27 TGTGCCAGCAGTTCCTCGGGACTAGGGGAGTATTTT CASSSSGLGEYF
TRBD2 - TRBJ2-3 TRBV4-1 TGCGCCAGCAGCCAAGAACGTAGCGGGGGAGGGAGCACAGATACGCAGTATTTT CASSQERSGGGSTDTQYF
TRBD1 - TRBJ1-3 TRBV6-1 TGTGCCAGCAGTGAAGTAACGGGACAGCCAAACACCATATATTTT CASSEVTGQPNTIYF
- once TRBJ1-1 TRBV18 TGTGCCAGCTCACCTTTGGGGGGAATGAGTACTGAAGCTTTCTTT CASSPLGGMSTEAFF
TRBD1 - TRBJ2-7 TRBV11-2 TGTGCCAGCAGCTTGGGACAGGAGACCTACGAGCAGTACTTC CASSLGQETYEQYF
TRBD1 - TRBJ1-3 TRBV5-4 TGTGCCAGCAGCTCCGGGACAGGGCCTGGAAACACCATATATTTT CASSSGTGPGNTIYF